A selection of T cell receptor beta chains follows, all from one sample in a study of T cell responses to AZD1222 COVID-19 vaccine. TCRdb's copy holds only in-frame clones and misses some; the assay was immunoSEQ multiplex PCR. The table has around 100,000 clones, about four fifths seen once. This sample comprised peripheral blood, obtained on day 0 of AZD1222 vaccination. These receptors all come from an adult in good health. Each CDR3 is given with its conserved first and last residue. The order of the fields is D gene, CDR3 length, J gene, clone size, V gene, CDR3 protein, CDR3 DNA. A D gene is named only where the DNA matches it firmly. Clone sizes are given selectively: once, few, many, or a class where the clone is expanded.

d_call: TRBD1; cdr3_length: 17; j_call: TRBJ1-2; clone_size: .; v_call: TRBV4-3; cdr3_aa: CASSQGYRDRGFYGYTF; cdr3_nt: TGCGCCAGCAGCCAAGGTTACCGGGACAGGGGGTTCTATGGCTACACCTTC
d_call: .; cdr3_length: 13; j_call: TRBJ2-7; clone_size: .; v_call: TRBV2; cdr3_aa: CASSGADPYEQYF; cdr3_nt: TGTGCCAGCTCCGGGGCTGACCCCTACGAGCAGTACTTC
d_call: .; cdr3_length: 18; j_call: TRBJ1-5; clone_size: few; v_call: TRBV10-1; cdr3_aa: CATRTAPVGDYSNQPQHF; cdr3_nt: TGCGCCACCCGGACAGCCCCGGTAGGCGATTATAGCAATCAGCCCCAGCATTTT
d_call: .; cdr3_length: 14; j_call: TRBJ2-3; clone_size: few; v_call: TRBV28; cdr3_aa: CASSAGASTDTQYF; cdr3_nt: TGTGCCAGCAGTGCTGGGGCTAGCACAGATACGCAGTATTTT
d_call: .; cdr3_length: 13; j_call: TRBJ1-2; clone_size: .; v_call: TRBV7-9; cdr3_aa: CASSSGQRHGYTF; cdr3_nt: TGTGCCAGCAGCTCCGGACAGAGGCATGGCTACACCTTC
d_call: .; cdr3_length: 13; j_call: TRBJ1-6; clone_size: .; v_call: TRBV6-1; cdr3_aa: CASSETGHSPLHF; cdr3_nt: TGTGCCAGCAGTGAAACGGGACATTCACCCCTCCACTTT
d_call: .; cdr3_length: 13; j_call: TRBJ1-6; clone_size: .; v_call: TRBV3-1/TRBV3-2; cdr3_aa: CASSPSGNSPLHF; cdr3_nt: TGTGCCAGCAGCCCCTCGGGTAATTCACCCCTCCACTTT
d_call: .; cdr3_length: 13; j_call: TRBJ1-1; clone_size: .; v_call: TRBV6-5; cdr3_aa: CASSHVAGTMAFF; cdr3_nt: TGTGCCAGCAGTCACGTGGCCGGGACGATGGCTTTCTTT
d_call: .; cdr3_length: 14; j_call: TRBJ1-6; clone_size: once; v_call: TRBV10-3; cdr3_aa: CAIIRTAFSSPLHF; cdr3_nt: TGTGCCATCATAAGGACAGCCTTTAGTTCACCCCTCCACTTT
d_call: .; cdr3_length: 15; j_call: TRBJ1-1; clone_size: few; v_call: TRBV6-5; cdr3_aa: CASSYVPNSNTEAFF; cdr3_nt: TGTGCCAGCAGTTACGTGCCGAATTCGAACACTGAAGCTTTCTTT
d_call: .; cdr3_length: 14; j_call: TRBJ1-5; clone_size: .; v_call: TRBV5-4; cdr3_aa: CASSLWGGGQPQHF; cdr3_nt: TGTGCCAGCAGCTTGTGGGGGGGAGGTCAGCCCCAGCATTTT
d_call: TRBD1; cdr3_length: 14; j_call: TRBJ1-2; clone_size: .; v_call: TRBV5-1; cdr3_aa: CASSSDRGDYGYTF; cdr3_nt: TGCGCCAGCAGCTCTGACAGGGGAGACTATGGCTACACCTTC
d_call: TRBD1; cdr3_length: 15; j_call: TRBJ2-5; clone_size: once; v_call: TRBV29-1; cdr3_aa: CSVELGTGSRETQYF; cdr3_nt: TGCAGCGTTGAACTGGGGACAGGGTCCAGGGAGACCCAGTACTTC
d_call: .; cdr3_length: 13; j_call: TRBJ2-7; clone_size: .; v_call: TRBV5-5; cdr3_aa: CASSLEGYDEQYF; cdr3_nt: TGTGCCAGCAGCTTGGAAGGGTACGACGAGCAGTACTTC
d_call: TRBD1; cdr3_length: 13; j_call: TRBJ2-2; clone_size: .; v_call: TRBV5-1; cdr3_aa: CASSDRVGGELFF; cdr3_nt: TGCGCCAGCAGCGACAGGGTTGGCGGGGAGCTGTTTTTT
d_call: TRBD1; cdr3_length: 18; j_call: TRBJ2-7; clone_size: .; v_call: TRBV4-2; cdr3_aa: CASSQDTHTGTGAYEQYF; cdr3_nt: TGTGCCAGCAGCCAAGATACGCATACAGGGACAGGGGCCTACGAGCAGTACTTC
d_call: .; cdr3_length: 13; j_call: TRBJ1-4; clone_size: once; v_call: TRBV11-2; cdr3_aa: CASSLDLRGKLFF; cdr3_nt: TGTGCCAGCAGCTTAGATCTAAGAGGAAAACTGTTTTTT
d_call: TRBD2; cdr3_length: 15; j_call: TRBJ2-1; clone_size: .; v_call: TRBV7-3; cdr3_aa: CASSRTSGGNNEQFF; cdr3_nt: TGTGCCAGCAGCCGAACTAGCGGGGGAAACAATGAGCAGTTCTTC
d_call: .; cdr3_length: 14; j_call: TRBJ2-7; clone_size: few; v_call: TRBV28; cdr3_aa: CASSMLPRVSEQYF; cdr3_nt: TGTGCCAGCAGTATGCTTCCGCGGGTGAGCGAGCAGTACTTC
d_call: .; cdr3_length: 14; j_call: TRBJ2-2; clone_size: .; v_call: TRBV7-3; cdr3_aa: CASSSSSNTGELFF; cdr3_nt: TGTGCCAGCAGCTCATCCAGCAACACCGGGGAGCTGTTTTTT
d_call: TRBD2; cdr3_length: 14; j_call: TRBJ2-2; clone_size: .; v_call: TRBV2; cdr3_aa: CASSVGGAAGELFF; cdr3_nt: TGTGCCAGCAGTGTGGGAGGGGCGGCCGGGGAGCTGTTTTTT
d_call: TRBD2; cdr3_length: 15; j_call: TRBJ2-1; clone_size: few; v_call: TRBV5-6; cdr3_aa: CASSLELAGFHEQFF; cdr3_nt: TGTGCCAGCAGCTTGGAACTAGCGGGGTTCCATGAGCAGTTCTTC
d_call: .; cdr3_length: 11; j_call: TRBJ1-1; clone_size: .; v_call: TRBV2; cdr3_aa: CASSLWSEAFF; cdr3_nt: TGTGCCAGCAGTCTTTGGTCTGAAGCTTTCTTT
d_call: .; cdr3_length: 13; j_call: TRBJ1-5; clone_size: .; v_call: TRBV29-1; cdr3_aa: CSVDPSGYQPQHF; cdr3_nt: TGCAGCGTTGACCCGTCAGGATATCAGCCCCAGCATTTT
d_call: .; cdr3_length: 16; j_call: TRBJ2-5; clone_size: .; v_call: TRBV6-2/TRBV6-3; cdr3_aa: CASSRNGGQIEETQYF; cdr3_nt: TGTGCCAGCAGTAGAAACGGGGGGCAAATCGAGGAGACCCAGTACTTC
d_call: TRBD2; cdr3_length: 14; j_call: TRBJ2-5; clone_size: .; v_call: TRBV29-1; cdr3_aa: CSVAGKREFSDQYF; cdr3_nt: TGCAGCGTTGCGGGGAAGCGGGAGTTCTCGGACCAGTACTTC
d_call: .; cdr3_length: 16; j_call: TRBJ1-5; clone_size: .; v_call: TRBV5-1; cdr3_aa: CASSWPRPYSNQPQHF; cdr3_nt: TGCGCCAGCAGCTGGCCCAGGCCTTATAGCAATCAGCCCCAGCATTTT
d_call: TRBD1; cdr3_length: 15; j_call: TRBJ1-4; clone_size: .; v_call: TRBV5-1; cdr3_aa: CASSYRTGLNEKLFF; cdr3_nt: TGCGCCAGCAGCTATCGGACAGGGCTTAATGAAAAACTGTTTTTT
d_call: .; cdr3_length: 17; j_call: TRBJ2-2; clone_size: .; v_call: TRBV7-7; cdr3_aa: CASSPGPGPRGTGELFF; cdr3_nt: TGTGCTAGCAGCCCGGGCCCGGGGCCTCGTGGCACCGGGGAGCTGTTTTTT
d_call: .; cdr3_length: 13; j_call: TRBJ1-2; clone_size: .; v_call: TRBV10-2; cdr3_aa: CASSENLYYGYTF; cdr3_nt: TGCGCCAGCAGTGAGAACTTATATTATGGCTACACCTTC
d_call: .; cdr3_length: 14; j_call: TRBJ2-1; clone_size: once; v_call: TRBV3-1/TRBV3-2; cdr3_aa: CASSIEGGPNEQFF; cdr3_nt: TGTGCCAGCAGCATAGAGGGGGGCCCCAATGAGCAGTTCTTC
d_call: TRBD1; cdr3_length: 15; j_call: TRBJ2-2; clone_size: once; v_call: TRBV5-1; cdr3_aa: CASTLRGQDTGELFF; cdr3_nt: TGCGCCAGCACCCTCAGGGGGCAGGACACCGGGGAGCTGTTTTTT
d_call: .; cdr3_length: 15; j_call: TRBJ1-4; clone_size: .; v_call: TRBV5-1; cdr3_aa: CASSLTGSTNEKLFF; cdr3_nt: TGCGCCAGCAGCTTGACAGGATCAACTAATGAAAAACTGTTTTTT
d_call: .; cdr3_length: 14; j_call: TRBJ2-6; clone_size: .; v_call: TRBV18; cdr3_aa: CASSKTKGANVLTF; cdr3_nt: TGTGCCAGCTCGAAAACGAAGGGGGCCAACGTCCTGACTTTC
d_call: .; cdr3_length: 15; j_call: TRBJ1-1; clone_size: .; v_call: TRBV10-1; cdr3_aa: CASSECTDSMAEAFF; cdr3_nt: TGCGCCAGCAGTGAGTGCACAGATTCGATGGCTGAAGCTTTCTTT
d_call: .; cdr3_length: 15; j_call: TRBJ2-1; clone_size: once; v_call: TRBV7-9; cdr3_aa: CASSLSGSSYNEQFF; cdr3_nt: TGTGCCAGCAGCTTAAGCGGAAGCTCCTACAATGAGCAGTTCTTC
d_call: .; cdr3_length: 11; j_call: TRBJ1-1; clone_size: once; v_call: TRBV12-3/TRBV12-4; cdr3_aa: CASIRLTEAFF; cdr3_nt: TGTGCCAGCATCCGTCTTACTGAAGCTTTCTTT
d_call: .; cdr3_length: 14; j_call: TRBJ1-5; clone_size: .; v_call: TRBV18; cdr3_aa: CASSPSVLDQPQHF; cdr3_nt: TGTGCCAGCTCACCTTCGGTCCTCGATCAGCCCCAGCATTTT
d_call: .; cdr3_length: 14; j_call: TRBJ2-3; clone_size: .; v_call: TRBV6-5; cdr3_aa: CASSYSIGGDTQYF; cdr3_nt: TGTGCCAGCAGTTACTCGATAGGGGGGGATACGCAGTATTTT
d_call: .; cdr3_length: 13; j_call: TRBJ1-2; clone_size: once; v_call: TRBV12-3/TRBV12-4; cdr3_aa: CASATGYNYGYTF; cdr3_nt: TGTGCCAGCGCGACAGGTTATAACTATGGCTACACCTTC
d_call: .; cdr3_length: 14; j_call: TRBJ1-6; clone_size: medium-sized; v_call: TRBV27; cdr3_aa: CASSFGQGKSPLHF; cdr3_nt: TGTGCCAGCAGTTTTGGTCAGGGCAAGTCACCCCTCCACTTT
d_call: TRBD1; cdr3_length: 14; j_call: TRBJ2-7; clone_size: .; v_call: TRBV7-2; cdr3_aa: CASSLTTGEYEQYF; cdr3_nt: TGTGCCAGCAGCTTAACCACAGGGGAGTACGAGCAGTACTTC
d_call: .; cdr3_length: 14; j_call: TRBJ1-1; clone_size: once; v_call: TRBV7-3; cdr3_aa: CASSPTSRTTEAFF; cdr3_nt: TGTGCCAGCAGCCCGACCTCACGGACCACTGAAGCTTTCTTT
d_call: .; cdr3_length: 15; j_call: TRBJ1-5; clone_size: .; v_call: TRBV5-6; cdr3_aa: CASSLMGGRDQPQHF; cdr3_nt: TGTGCCAGCAGCCTGATGGGAGGGCGCGATCAGCCCCAGCATTTT
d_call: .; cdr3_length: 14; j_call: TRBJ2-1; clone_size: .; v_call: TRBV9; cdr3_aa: CASSVANSGQEQFF; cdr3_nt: TGTGCCAGCAGCGTAGCAAATAGCGGTCAGGAGCAGTTCTTC
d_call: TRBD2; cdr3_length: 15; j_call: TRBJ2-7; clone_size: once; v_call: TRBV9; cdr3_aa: CASSPRTSGPYEQYF; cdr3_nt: TGTGCCAGCAGCCCTCGGACTAGCGGCCCCTACGAGCAGTACTTC
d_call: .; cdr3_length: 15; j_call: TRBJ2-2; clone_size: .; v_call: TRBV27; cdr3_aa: CASSSVAVNTGELFF; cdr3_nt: TGTGCCAGCAGTTCTGTAGCGGTGAACACCGGGGAGCTGTTTTTT
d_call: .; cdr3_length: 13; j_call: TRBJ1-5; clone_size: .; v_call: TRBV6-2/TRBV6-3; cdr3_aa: CASSYGFGQPQHF; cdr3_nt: TGTGCCAGCAGTTACGGTTTTGGTCAGCCCCAGCATTTT
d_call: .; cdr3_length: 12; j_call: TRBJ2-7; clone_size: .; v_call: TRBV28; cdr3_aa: CASSSGAGEQYF; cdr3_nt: TGTGCCAGCAGTTCGGGGGCGGGGGAGCAGTACTTC
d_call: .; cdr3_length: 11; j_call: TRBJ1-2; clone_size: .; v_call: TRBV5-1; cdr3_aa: CASGGVYGYTF; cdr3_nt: TGCGCCAGCGGGGGGGTCTATGGCTACACCTTC
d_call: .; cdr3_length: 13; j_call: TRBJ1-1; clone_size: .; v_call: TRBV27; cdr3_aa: CASRRDARTEAFF; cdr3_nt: TGTGCCAGCAGACGCGATGCCCGCACTGAAGCTTTCTTT
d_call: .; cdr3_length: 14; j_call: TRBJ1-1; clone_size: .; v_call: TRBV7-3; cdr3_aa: CASSLTPRSTEAFF; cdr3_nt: TGTGCCAGCAGCTTAACACCAAGGTCCACTGAAGCTTTCTTT
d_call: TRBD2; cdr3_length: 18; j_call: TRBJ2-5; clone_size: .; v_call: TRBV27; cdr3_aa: CASSLSWGGGLAIETQYF; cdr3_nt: TGTGCCAGCAGTTTATCGTGGGGCGGCGGACTAGCGATTGAGACCCAGTACTTC
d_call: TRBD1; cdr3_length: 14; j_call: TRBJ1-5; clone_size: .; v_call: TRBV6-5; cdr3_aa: CASRTGTGGQPQHF; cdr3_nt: TGTGCCAGCAGGACCGGGACAGGGGGACAGCCCCAGCATTTT
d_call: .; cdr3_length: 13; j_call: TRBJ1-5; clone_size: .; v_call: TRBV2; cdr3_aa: CASSVERGSSQHF; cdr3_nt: TGTGCCAGCAGTGTGGAGCGGGGATCGTCCCAGCATTTT
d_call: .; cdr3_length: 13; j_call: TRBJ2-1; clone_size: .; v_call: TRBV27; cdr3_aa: CASSFSSDNEQFF; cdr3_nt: TGTGCCAGCAGTTTTTCTAGCGACAATGAGCAGTTCTTC